What follows are 18 T cell receptor beta chains derived from one specimen sequenced in a study of neurological immune-mediated disorders. TCRdb re-analysed the 5' RACE reads in MiXCR, keeping a single row per CDR3 protein. The repertoire holds nearly 60,000 distinct CDR3 sequences, about 3.7% seen once, with 6% to 9% in the top ten. The sequencing sample was made of PBMCs. These receptor sequences come from a woman aged 60 to 75 with multiple sclerosis.

Concerning this clonotype: Its ends do not fully match the called genes, so a read error is possible. The chain is built from TRBV5-6 and TRBJ1-6; D remains ambiguous. Germline V gene lookup returns CDR1 SGHDT and CDR2 YYEEEE. This CDR3 region has 14 residues. The CDR3 sequence: CSSSFIELGSPLHF. The CDR3 DNA follows: TGTTCCAGCAGCTTTATCGAGTTAGGTTCACCCCTCCACTTT.

This clonotype came up many times. The gene calls are TRBV20-1 and TRBJ2-7; TRBD1 agrees at 9 bases. The CDR3 is 15 residues long. V lost 4 bases and J lost 2; bases outside the gene matches: 9. Germline V gene lookup returns CDR1 DFQATT and CDR2 SNEGSKA (reference sequence). Written as DNA, the CDR3 is TGCAGTGCTACCTCCCCCGGGACAGGGCCCTACGAGCAGTACTTC. As protein: CSATSPGTGPYEQYF.

In this sample, this clonotype turned up many times. The chain joins TRBV4-1 to TRBJ1-2; 7 bases agree with TRBD1. The V gene end was trimmed by 3 bases and the J gene end by 5 bases; junction bases not matched to a gene: 3. CDR1 and CDR2 (germline): MGHRA, YSYEKL. This CDR3 contains 13 residues. The CDR3: CASSQTGFYGYTF. The CDR3 region has the DNA TGCGCCAGCAGCCAGACAGGGTTTTATGGCTACACCTTC.

In its sample, this clonotype was seen many times. The chain has TRBV25-1 and TRBJ2-1; tentatively, D is TRBD1 (5 bases). Germline CDR1 is MGHDK and CDR2 is SYGVNS. The CDR3 has 16 residues. V dropped 3 bases and J dropped 0 bases, with 12 bases sitting between them. CDR3 amino acids: CASSETASSSYNEQFF. CDR3 DNA: TGTGCCAGCAGTGAGACAGCCTCGAGCTCCTACAATGAGCAGTTCTTC.

Ten or more counts support this clonotype. The V and J genes are TRBV3-1 and TRBJ2-7; D uncertain. CDR1 LGHDT and CDR2 YNNKEL come from the germline V gene (reference sequence). CDR3 size: 15 residues. Trimming stripped 1 base from V and 3 bases from J, with 13 bases between. CDR3 loop: CASSQVLRVGYEQYF. The CDR3 DNA reads TGTGCCAGCAGCCAAGTCTTAAGGGTTGGCTACGAGCAGTACTTC.

In this sample, this clonotype turned up many times. V gene TRBV5-1 combines with J gene TRBJ2-1; no definite D call. There are 15 residues in the CDR3. Germline assignment: CDR1 SGHRS and CDR2 YFSETQ. The V and J ends lost 0 bases and 2 bases respectively, with 9 bases between them. The CDR3 reads CASSLASRTYNEQFF. The DNA of the CDR3 is TGCGCCAGCAGCTTGGCCTCGAGAACCTACAATGAGCAGTTCTTC.

Comment on this clonotype: A much larger clone lies a single base off, so this may be a read error. The CDR3 is CASSRRLAGGLDGENQYF. CDR3 DNA: TGTGCCAGCAGCCGACGGCTAGCGGGAGGGCTGGACGGGGAGAACCAGTACTTC. V usage is TRBV5-6 and J usage is TRBJ2-5; 12 bases agree with TRBD2. Germline V CDR1 and CDR2: SGHDT, YYEEEE. The CDR3 is made up of 18 amino acids.

This clonotype was seen many times. This chain connects TRBV5-1 to TRBJ2-5; 9 bases match TRBD2. V was pared by 4 bases and J by 3 bases, with 7 bases of the junction left unmatched. Per the germline V gene, CDR1 is SGHRS and CDR2 is YFSETQ. This CDR3 is built from 15 residues. In DNA, the CDR3 is TGCGCCAGCAGCCCGAGTGGCGGGGGGGAAGAGACCCAGTACTTC. Its translation: CASSPSGGGEETQYF.

This clonotype was counted many times. V usage is TRBV6-2 or TRBV6-3 and J usage is TRBJ1-5; 9 bases match TRBD1. J was trimmed by 6 bases and V by 5 bases; bases with no gene match: 5. This CDR3 is built from 14 residues. CDR1 is MNHEY, CDR2 SVGEGT, per germline. CDR3 in amino acids: CASSTRDRAQPQHF. In nucleotides, the CDR3 is TGTGCCAGCAGTACCCGGGACAGGGCTCAGCCCCAGCATTTT.

This clonotype was recorded many times. The chain is built from TRBV9 and TRBJ2-1; 10 positions match TRBD2. This CDR3 contains 15 residues. Germline V CDR1 and CDR2: SGDLS, YYNGEE. Trimming took 4 bases from V and 8 from J; bases not matched to a gene: 9. The CDR3: CASSTSGGAGYEQFF. In DNA form, the CDR3 reads TGTGCCAGCAGCACAAGCGGGGGGGCAGGCTATGAGCAGTTCTTC.

Many counts were recorded for this clonotype. The J gene is TRBJ2-6, the V gene TRBV12-3 or TRBV12-4; TRBD1 agrees at 7 bases. The CDR3 loop spans 15 amino acids. The trim removed 5 bases at V and 4 bases at J, leaving 5 bases unmatched. CDR3 region: CASSRQGRGANVLTF. For the CDR3, the DNA is TGTGCCAGCAGTCGACAGGGTCGAGGGGCCAACGTCCTGACTTTC.

In its sample, this clonotype was seen many times. The chain combines TRBV25-1 with TRBJ1-1; D possibly corresponds to TRBD1 (6 bases). CDR1 and CDR2 from the germline V gene are MGHDK and SYGVNS. V lost 4 bases and J lost 7, with 13 bases in between. CDR3 size: 13 residues. For the CDR3, the DNA is TGTGCCAGCAGTGTTACGGGGGGCCATGAAGCTTTCTTT. As protein: CASSVTGGHEAFF.

This clonotype was picked up many times. This rearrangement joins TRBV12-3 or TRBV12-4 to TRBJ2-1, with 8 bases fitting TRBD2. V dropped 5 bases and J dropped 8; count of bases not matched to a gene: 8. CDR3 length equals 14 residues. CDR3 sequence: CASSPRGGGDEQFF. The DNA for the CDR3 is TGTGCCAGCAGTCCCCGGGGGGGCGGAGATGAGCAGTTCTTC.

In this sample, this clonotype turned up many times. This chain uses TRBV11-2 with TRBJ2-2, with 8 bases matching TRBD1. Germline V gene lookup returns CDR1 SGHAT and CDR2 FQNNGV. The CDR3 contains 16 residues. Trimming cost V 7 bases and J 2 bases; bases outside gene matches: 9. CDR3 DNA sequence: TGTGCCAGCACCAGAGACAGGGGTTTTAACACCGGGGAGCTGTTTTTT. Amino acid sequence: CASTRDRGFNTGELFF.

This rearrangement joins TRBV7-9 to TRBJ2-1; D is unclear. CDR3 length: 15 residues. Per germline, CDR1 SEHNR and CDR2 FQNEAQ (reference sequence). The V gene lost 1 base and the J gene lost 4 bases, with 11 bases spanning the gap. The CDR3 DNA reads TGTGCCAGCAGCTTAGTCGTAGCCCAATACAATGAGCAGTTCTTC. The encoded protein is CASSLVVAQYNEQFF.

This clonotype was recorded many times. This chain joins TRBV28 and TRBJ2-4, with D unclear. V lost 3 bases and J lost 0, with 6 bases in between. The germline V gene has CDR1 MDHEN and CDR2 SYDVKM. The CDR3 spans 14 residues. CDR3 DNA: TGTGCCAGCAGTTTCAGGCCAGCCAAAAACATTCAGTACTTC. It is translated as CASSFRPAKNIQYF.

Only a few counts were recorded for this clonotype. The V call is TRBV18, the J call TRBJ1-1, with TRBD1 matching over 9 bases. This CDR3 contains 15 residues. Germline CDR1 reads KGHSH; CDR2 reads LQKENI. J was trimmed by 5 bases and V by 0 bases; bases with no gene match: 4. The CDR3 nucleotides are TGTGCCAGCTCACCACCGGGACAGGGAATAACTGAAGCTTTCTTT. Residues: CASSPPGQGITEAFF.

This clonotype was picked up many times. This rearrangement joins TRBV5-1 to TRBJ2-2; D remains ambiguous. V dropped 4 bases and J dropped 5 bases, with 12 bases sitting between them. Germline CDR1 and CDR2: SGHRS and YFSETQ. CDR3 length: 14 amino acids. DNA of the CDR3: TGCGCCAGCAGCCCAAGGTCGGAAACCGGGGAGCTGTTTTTT. Residues: CASSPRSETGELFF. The variable domain in full, with the rest retrieved from reference TRBV5-1 and TRBJ2-2, is KAGVTQTPRYLIKTRGQQVTLSCSPISGHRSVSWYQQTPGQGLQFLFEYFSETQRNKGNFPGRFSGRQFSNSRSEMNVSTLELGDSALYLCASSPRSETGELFFGEGSRLTVL.